The 21 T cell receptor beta chains in this list originate from one sample, sequenced in a study of blood T cell repertoires in COVID-19. Profiled with immunoSEQ multiplex PCR; TCRdb holds only in-frame clones, not every one. This table has some 78,000 clones, about nine tenths appearing once. What was sequenced was peripheral blood. The origin of the receptors is a man aged 50 or older with active or convalescent COVID-19.

The chain carries TRBV6-2 or TRBV6-3 and TRBJ1-5, with D perhaps matching TRBD1 (5 bases). This CDR3 region has 15 residues. From germline, CDR1 is MNHEY and CDR2 SVGEGT. V lost 2 bases and J 3 bases, leaving 11 bases between the germline ends. The CDR3 DNA is TGTGCCAGCAGTTACGGGGACTACATCAATCAGCCCCAGCATTTT. It is translated as CASSYGDYINQPQHF.

V usage is TRBV14 and J usage is TRBJ1-2, with D perhaps TRBD1 (6 bases). The V gene's germline CDR1 is SGHDN and CDR2 FVKESK. With 4 bases removed from V and 3 bases from J, the gap between germline ends came to 9 bases. The CDR3 runs to 13 residues. CDR3 coding DNA: TGTGCCAGCAGCCTCGGACAGTACTATGGCTACACCTTC. Translating gives CASSLGQYYGYTF.

This clone appeared once. The chain couples TRBV24-1 to TRBJ2-3; 10 bases align to TRBD1. The CDR3 contains 18 residues. CDR1 is KGHDR and CDR2 is SFDVKD in the germline V gene. Trimming cost V 4 bases and J 0 bases; bases outside gene matches: 9. DNA of the CDR3: TGTGCCACCAGTGACCCCCGGACAGGGGGTACGAGCACAGATACGCAGTATTTT. It specifies CATSDPRTGGTSTDTQYF.

This clone came up once. The chain has TRBV7-8 and TRBJ2-5; D ambiguous. The CDR3 runs 14 residues. Germline V CDR1 and CDR2: SGHVS, FQNEAQ. V shed 1 base and J shed 4 bases, with 10 bases lying between them. CDR3 amino acids: CASSLVSGVETQYF. CDR3 sequence (DNA): TGTGCCAGCAGCTTAGTGTCAGGCGTAGAGACCCAGTACTTC.

This chain links TRBV3-1 (or the pseudogene TRBV3-2) with TRBJ2-4; 8 nucleotides align to TRBD1. This CDR3 has 13 residues. The ends lost 6 bases at V and 6 bases at J; junction bases unmatched: 4. Per the germline V gene, CDR1 is LGHDT and CDR2 is YNNKEL (reference sequence). This CDR3 reads CASSSQGANIQYF. The CDR3 DNA is TGTGCCAGCAGTTCCCAGGGGGCAAACATTCAGTACTTC.

V is TRBV6-2 or TRBV6-3 and J is TRBJ2-1; no definite D call. Germline values: CDR1 MNHEY, CDR2 SVGEGT. The germline V and J ends were trimmed by 4 bases and 3 bases, with 22 bases remaining between them. The length of the CDR3 is 18 residues. The CDR3 DNA reads as TGTGCCAGCAGTTTCATCACCGCCCCGGCGCGAGGCTACAATGAGCAGTTCTTC. The encoded protein is CASSFITAPARGYNEQFF.

The chain has TRBV3-1 (or the pseudogene TRBV3-2) and TRBJ2-7, with D maybe TRBD1 (5 bases). This CDR3 is built from 14 residues. The germline gives CDR1 LGHDT, CDR2 YNNKEL (reference sequence). Deletions cut 0 bases from V and 3 bases from J, with 9 bases between. The CDR3 spells CASSQDARVYEQYF. In DNA form, the CDR3 reads TGTGCCAGCAGCCAAGATGCCAGGGTCTACGAGCAGTACTTC.

The gene calls are TRBV9 and TRBJ2-1, with 11 bases that match TRBD1. The germline CDR1 and CDR2 sequences are SGDLS and YYNGEE. The CDR3 runs 16 residues. V was pared by 0 bases and J by 6 bases, with 5 bases of the junction left unmatched. CDR3 nucleotide sequence: TGTGCCAGCAGCGTAGCGGGGGGGACAGGGGGCAATGAGCAGTTCTTC. It specifies CASSVAGGTGGNEQFF.

The CDR3: CASSQAIKQYF. CDR3 DNA sequence: TGTGCCAGCAGCCAAGCTATTAAGCAGTACTTC. The chain employs TRBV3-1 (or the pseudogene TRBV3-2) and TRBJ2-7; D is uncertain. This CDR3 contains 11 residues. The V and J ends lost 1 base and 8 bases respectively, with 6 bases between them. Germline CDR1 reads LGHDT; CDR2 reads YNNKEL (reference sequence).

In this sample, this clone turned up once. The gene calls are TRBV3-1 (or the pseudogene TRBV3-2) and TRBJ2-3; D is unclear. The germline V and J ends were trimmed by 1 base and 0 bases, with 5 bases remaining between them. This CDR3 contains 14 residues. Germline CDR1 reads LGHDT; CDR2 reads YNNKEL (reference sequence). This CDR3 is CASSQVTSTDTQYF. Here the CDR3 DNA reads TGTGCCAGCAGCCAAGTCACTAGCACAGATACGCAGTATTTT.

This clone was picked up one time. The chain combines TRBV5-5 with TRBJ2-3; D call uncertain. Trimming took off 1 base at V and 2 bases at J, with 8 bases between the two ends. The CDR3 contains 14 residues. The germline V gene has CDR1 SGHKS and CDR2 YYEKEE (reference sequence). This chain's CDR3 is CASSLRDTTDTQYF. CDR3 DNA sequence: TGTGCCAGCAGCTTGCGTGACACCACAGATACGCAGTATTTT.

This sequence joins TRBV20-1 and TRBJ1-5, with a possible D match to TRBD1 (5 bases). Trimming took 6 bases from V and 2 from J, leaving 14 bases between them. The CDR3 is made up of 14 amino acids. Germline CDR1 is DFQATT and CDR2 is SNEGSKA (reference sequence). Here the CDR3 reads CSASAGDGNQPQHF. CDR3 coding DNA: TGCAGTGCCAGTGCGGGGGACGGCAATCAGCCCCAGCATTTT.

V gene TRBV5-1 combines with J gene TRBJ2-3, with a weak D call TRBD1 (6 bases). CDR3 length: 14 residues. Germline CDR1 SGHRS, CDR2 YFSETQ. Trimming removed 5 bases at V and 4 bases at J, with 14 bases between. In nucleotides, the CDR3 is TGCGCCAGCAGGCAAGGGGGTAGGCCAGATACGCAGTATTTT. It codes for CASRQGGRPDTQYF. The entire variable domain, with the rest obtained from reference TRBV5-1 and TRBJ2-3, is as follows: KAGVTQTPRYLIKTRGQQVTLSCSPISGHRSVSWYQQTPGQGLQFLFEYFSETQRNKGNFPGRFSGRQFSNSRSEMNVSTLELGDSALYLCASRQGGRPDTQYFGPGTRLTVL.

The chain carries TRBV28 and TRBJ1-5, with 7 bases matching TRBD1. Trimming at V came to 5 bases and at J to 0 bases, leaving 7 bases not matched to a gene. CDR1 and CDR2 from the germline V gene are MDHEN and SYDVKM. There are 16 residues in the CDR3. Written as DNA, the CDR3 is TGTGCCAGCAGTCGGATGACAGGGTATAGCAATCAGCCCCAGCATTTT. Translation: CASSRMTGYSNQPQHF. Supplemented by reference TRBV28 and TRBJ1-5, the full variable domain reads DVKVTQSSRYLVKRTGEKVFLECVQDMDHENMFWYRQDPGLGLRLIYFSYDVKMKEKGDIPEGYSVSREKKERFSLILESASTNQTSMYLCASSRMTGYSNQPQHFGDGTRLSIL.

The V and J genes are TRBV10-3 and TRBJ2-5; 9 bases fit TRBD2. The CDR3 runs to 15 residues. CDR1 and CDR2 from the germline V gene are ENHRY and SYGVKD. Germline trimming cut 3 bases from V and 5 bases from J; bases unmatched to any gene: 7. CDR3 DNA: TGTGCCATCAGTGAAGTAGCGGGGGCTTCGGAGACCCAGTACTTC. It yields the protein CAISEVAGASETQYF.

The CDR3 sequence is CASSFPAGEETQYF. The CDR3 coding sequence is TGTGCCAGCAGCTTCCCGGCGGGAGAAGAGACCCAGTACTTC. This chain uses TRBV5-4 with TRBJ2-5, with 7 bases aligning to TRBD2. Germline CDR1 SGHNT, CDR2 YYREEE (reference sequence). This CDR3 region has 14 residues. V was clipped by 2 bases and J by 3 bases; unmatched bases: 4.

The rearrangement links TRBV5-8 to TRBJ1-1; D is ambiguous. Trimming pared 0 bases from V and 0 bases from J, leaving 9 bases between. The CDR3 runs 15 residues. CDR1 is SGHTS and CDR2 is YDEGEE in the germline V gene. The CDR3 DNA reads TGTGCCAGCAGCTTGGCGGTGGGAGTGAACACTGAAGCTTTCTTT. Translated, it gives CASSLAVGVNTEAFF.

This chain joins TRBV30 and TRBJ2-5; 7 bases map to TRBD2. This CDR3 region has 14 residues. Germline lookup yields CDR1 GTSNPN and CDR2 SVGIG (reference sequence). V lost 0 bases, J lost 1 base, and 2 bases stayed unmatched. This chain's CDR3 is CAWSVWGGQETQYF. In DNA form, the CDR3 reads TGTGCCTGGAGTGTATGGGGGGGCCAAGAGACCCAGTACTTC.

This chain joins TRBV29-1 and TRBJ1-3, with D maybe TRBD1 (5 bases). V was cut by 7 bases and J by 4 bases, with 8 bases left in between. The CDR3 consists of 11 residues. Germline V gene lookup returns CDR1 SQVTM and CDR2 ANQGSEA. CDR3 in amino acids: CSAHRGNTIYF. Here the CDR3 DNA reads TGCAGCGCCCACAGGGGAAACACCATATATTTT. Based on the CDR3 plus reference TRBV29-1 and TRBJ1-3, the full variable domain is SAVISQKPSRDICQRGTSLTIQCQVDSQVTMMFWYRQQPGQSLTLIATANQGSEATYESGFVIDKFPISRPNLTFSTLTVSNMSPEDSSIYLCSAHRGNTIYFGEGSWLTVV.

The chain is built from TRBV6-2 or TRBV6-3 and TRBJ2-5; 12 nucleotides align to TRBD2. CDR1 MNHEY and CDR2 SVGEGT come from the germline V gene. Trimming took 4 bases from V and 1 from J; bases not matched to a gene: 16. This CDR3 comprises 20 residues. This CDR3 is CASSFPLPPSSGGAQETQYF. The CDR3 nucleotides read TGTGCCAGCAGTTTCCCCCTACCCCCCTCTAGCGGGGGGGCCCAAGAGACCCAGTACTTC.

This chain uses TRBV19 with TRBJ2-7; 14 bases fit TRBD2. CDR3 size: 14 residues. J gave up 6 bases and V 6 bases, and 4 bases lay outside the gene matches. Per germline, CDR1 LNHDA and CDR2 SQIVND (reference sequence). CDR3 nucleotide sequence: TGTGCCAGTAGCGGGACTAGCGGGAGTCCCGAGCAGTACTTC. Its protein is CASSGTSGSPEQYF.